A selection of T cell receptor beta chains follows, all from one sample in a study of T cells after yellow fever vaccination. A single record per CDR3 protein comes from TCRdb applying MiXCR to the 5' RACE reads. The repertoire consists of about 400,000 distinct CDR3 sequences, with about 6% occurring once and the leading ten covering approximately 16%. The sequencing used PBMCs, collected 5 days after the yellow fever booster vaccination. The receptors here all came from a man aged 25-40 years who received the YFV17D yellow fever vaccine. Both conserved end residues are part of each CDR3. The D gene is left open where the match is weak. Clone size is shown for a subset of rows, as once, few, many or a class of expanded clone.

D gene	J gene	V gene	clone size	CDR3 protein	CDR3 DNA
NA	TRBJ2-1	TRBV19	NA	CASSMTNNEQFF	TGTGCCAGTAGTATGACCAACAATGAGCAGTTCTTC
NA	TRBJ1-1	TRBV7-9	many	CASSLVVDTEAFF	TGTGCCAGCAGCTTAGTGGTAGACACTGAAGCTTTCTTT
NA	TRBJ2-3	TRBV19	few	CASSELGRSPSQYF	TGTGCCAGTAGTGAACTAGGCAGATCTCCCTCGCAGTATTTT
NA	TRBJ1-1	TRBV24-1	NA	CATSGARGTEAFF	TGTGCCACCAGTGGGGCCCGAGGCACTGAAGCTTTCTTT
TRBD2	TRBJ2-5	TRBV11-2	NA	CASSFNLAGGPQWETQYF	TGTGCCAGCAGCTTTAATCTAGCGGGAGGGCCGCAGTGGGAGACCCAGTACTTC
NA	TRBJ1-2	TRBV13	NA	CASSTGQSAGDGYTF	TGTGCCAGCAGTACCGGACAGTCGGCGGGAGATGGCTACACCTTC
NA	TRBJ1-2	TRBV7-9	many	CASSLGSANYGYTF	TGTGCCAGCAGCTTAGGGTCAGCTAACTATGGCTACACCTTC
TRBD1	TRBJ2-4	TRBV27	NA	CASSSRQGLAKNIQYF	TGTGCCAGCAGTTCCCGACAGGGTTTAGCCAAAAACATTCAGTACTTC
NA	TRBJ1-4	TRBV15	NA	CATSRATRTNEKLFF	TGTGCCACCAGCAGAGCGACTCGTACTAATGAAAAACTGTTTTTT
NA	TRBJ1-1	TRBV12-3/TRBV12-4	NA	CASRMVGARNTEAFF	TGTGCCAGCAGGATGGTGGGAGCCAGGAACACTGAAGCTTTCTTT
NA	TRBJ2-1	TRBV7-9	NA	CASSLSISYNEQFF	TGTGCCAGCAGCTTATCAATTTCCTACAATGAGCAGTTCTTC
TRBD1	TRBJ1-2	TRBV5-1	few	CASSLQGALDYGYTF	TGCGCCAGCAGCTTACAGGGGGCCCTCGACTATGGCTACACCTTC
NA	TRBJ2-4	TRBV5-6	many	CASIGEAKNIQYF	TGTGCCAGCATAGGAGAAGCCAAAAACATTCAGTACTTC
TRBD1	TRBJ1-6	TRBV20-1	NA	CSAVVGQYNSPLHF	TGCAGTGCTGTTGTGGGACAGTATAATTCACCCCTCCACTTT
TRBD1	TRBJ2-3	TRBV5-1	many	CASSLSTGAGTDTQYF	TGCGCCAGCAGCCTGTCGACAGGGGCGGGCACAGATACGCAGTATTTT
TRBD2	TRBJ2-7	TRBV7-8	NA	CASSLAALAGDYEQYF	TGTGCCAGCAGCTTAGCGGCCCTAGCGGGAGACTACGAGCAGTACTTC
TRBD2	TRBJ2-5	TRBV5-1	few	CASSFSGKGETQYF	TGCGCCAGCAGCTTTAGCGGGAAGGGCGAGACCCAGTACTTC
TRBD1	TRBJ2-2	TRBV4-2	NA	CASSQEALSGTGFAGELFF	TGTGCCAGCAGCCAAGAGGCCCTCTCCGGGACAGGGTTCGCCGGGGAGCTGTTTTTT
NA	TRBJ2-7	TRBV28	few	CASSQVQRPYEQYF	TGTGCCAGCAGCCAGGTCCAGCGGCCCTACGAGCAGTACTTC
TRBD2	TRBJ2-3	TRBV20-1	NA	CSGVAGGTDTQYF	TGCAGTGGAGTAGCGGGAGGCACAGATACGCAGTATTTT
TRBD2	TRBJ2-1	TRBV5-1	NA	CASRFLAGGSSYNEQFF	TGCGCCAGCAGATTTTTAGCGGGAGGGAGCTCCTACAATGAGCAGTTCTTC
NA	TRBJ1-1	TRBV20-1	NA	CSAVTGTAEAFF	TGCAGTGCCGTGACGGGGACGGCTGAAGCTTTCTTT
NA	TRBJ1-4	TRBV9	many	CASSVGYGSNEKLFF	TGTGCCAGCAGCGTAGGTTACGGGTCTAATGAAAAACTGTTTTTT
NA	TRBJ2-1	TRBV20-1	few	CSASVSAANEQFF	TGCAGTGCTAGTGTGTCCGCCGCCAATGAGCAGTTCTTC
NA	TRBJ2-1	TRBV20-1	NA	CSAISRTDNEQFF	TGCAGTGCTATATCGAGGACAGACAATGAGCAGTTCTTC
TRBD2	TRBJ2-3	TRBV4-3	many	CASSQASGRADTQYF	TGCGCCAGCAGCCAGGCTAGCGGGAGGGCAGATACGCAGTATTTT
TRBD2	TRBJ2-3	TRBV7-2	few	CASRLGLAEIDTQYF	TGTGCCAGCAGACTGGGACTAGCGGAGATAGATACGCAGTATTTT
NA	TRBJ2-3	TRBV7-3	few	CASSWGLGGNTDTQYF	TGTGCCAGCAGCTGGGGGTTGGGGGGCAATACAGATACGCAGTATTTT
TRBD2	TRBJ2-3	TRBV15	few	CATSRDDGTRRDTQYF	TGTGCCACCAGCAGAGATGACGGGACTAGACGCGATACGCAGTATTTT
TRBD2	TRBJ2-5	TRBV20-1	many	CSASGTSGSSWETQYF	TGCAGTGCTAGTGGGACTAGCGGGAGTAGTTGGGAGACCCAGTACTTC
NA	TRBJ1-5	TRBV12-3/TRBV12-4	NA	CASSFAGQPQHF	TGTGCCAGCAGTTTCGCGGGCCAGCCCCAGCATTTT
TRBD2	TRBJ2-1	TRBV25-1	many	CASSEYVSSGLDEQFF	TGTGCCAGCAGTGAATACGTATCTAGCGGGTTGGATGAGCAGTTCTTC
TRBD2	TRBJ2-3	TRBV5-4	many	CASSRGLAVDTQYF	TGTGCCAGCAGCCGAGGACTAGCGGTAGATACGCAGTATTTT
NA	TRBJ1-5	TRBV20-1	NA	CSARTLGPNQPQHF	TGCAGTGCCAGGACACTGGGCCCGAATCAGCCCCAGCATTTT
TRBD2	TRBJ2-3	TRBV7-8	many	CASSLGVPASGRDTQYF	TGTGCCAGCAGCTTAGGGGTCCCGGCTAGCGGGAGAGATACGCAGTATTTT
NA	TRBJ2-4	TRBV7-2	many	CASSLVAGLKANIQYF	TGTGCCAGCAGCTTAGTCGCGGGACTGAAGGCGAACATTCAGTACTTC
NA	TRBJ2-3	TRBV7-9	NA	CASSWGEPDTQYF	TGTGCCAGCAGCTGGGGGGAGCCAGATACGCAGTATTTT
TRBD2	TRBJ2-1	TRBV24-1	NA	CATSDPSAGGHYNEQFF	TGTGCCACCAGTGATCCGTCAGCGGGAGGGCATTACAATGAGCAGTTCTTC
NA	TRBJ2-1	TRBV7-9	few	CASSQGRERDNEQFF	TGTGCCAGCAGCCAAGGACGGGAGCGAGACAATGAGCAGTTCTTC
NA	TRBJ2-2	TRBV6-1	few	CASSLGGFGGGELFF	TGTGCCAGCAGTCTCGGGGGATTCGGGGGCGGGGAGCTGTTTTTT
NA	TRBJ2-1	TRBV7-9	many	CASSSYMPNEQFF	TGTGCCAGCAGCTCTTATATGCCGAATGAGCAGTTCTTC
TRBD2	TRBJ2-1	TRBV20-1	many	CSATWTSGSPNEQFF	TGCAGTGCAACCTGGACTAGCGGGAGTCCTAATGAGCAGTTCTTC
NA	TRBJ2-5	TRBV25-1	few	CASSLLDRDFLYF	TGTGCCAGCAGCCTTTTGGATCGGGACTTCCTGTACTTC
NA	TRBJ2-2	TRBV15	NA	CATSRAGRTGELFF	TGTGCCACCAGCAGAGCAGGGCGGACCGGGGAGCTGTTTTTT
NA	TRBJ1-3	TRBV11-2	NA	CASSLSGTNSGNTIYF	TGTGCCAGCAGCTTATCCGGGACAAACTCTGGAAACACCATATATTTT
TRBD2	TRBJ2-1	TRBV5-1	many	CASSPTSGSSYNEQFF	TGCGCCAGCAGCCCAACTAGCGGAAGCTCCTACAATGAGCAGTTCTTC
NA	TRBJ2-7	TRBV19	NA	CASGSTDAIAPYEQYF	TGTGCCAGTGGATCGACGGACGCGATCGCTCCCTACGAGCAGTACTTC
NA	TRBJ1-6	TRBV27	few	CASSLVSWNSPLHF	TGTGCCAGCAGTTTAGTCTCATGGAATTCACCCCTCCACTTT
NA	TRBJ2-7	TRBV7-2	NA	CASSKATGPYEQYF	TGTGCCAGCAGCAAAGCGACAGGACCATACGAGCAGTACTTC
NA	TRBJ2-2	TRBV5-1	few	CASTPPGMRPGELFF	TGCGCCAGCACCCCCCCAGGGATGCGCCCCGGGGAGCTGTTTTTT
NA	TRBJ1-1	TRBV4-2	NA	CASSQDLSRLMNTEAFF	TGTGCCAGCAGCCAAGATCTTTCCCGGCTTATGAACACTGAAGCTTTCTTT
NA	TRBJ2-2	TRBV7-2	NA	CASSLPPSMSGELFF	TGTGCCAGCAGCTTACCCCCTAGCATGTCAGGGGAGCTGTTTTTT
NA	TRBJ2-1	TRBV6-4	NA	CASSAELNNEQFF	TGTGCCAGCAGTGCCGAGCTAAACAATGAGCAGTTCTTC
NA	TRBJ2-4	TRBV11-2	few	CASSLAGSKNIQYF	TGTGCCAGCAGCTTAGCGGGCTCCAAAAACATTCAGTACTTC
NA	TRBJ2-3	TRBV21-1	few	CASSRGGGQDTDTQYF	TGTGCCAGCAGCAGAGGAGGGGGACAGGACACAGATACGCAGTATTTT
TRBD2	TRBJ2-3	TRBV20-1	NA	CSARDYLAGHGTDTQYF	TGCAGTGCTAGAGATTATCTAGCGGGACATGGCACAGATACGCAGTATTTT
NA	TRBJ2-7	TRBV20-1	many	CSASPVRYEQYF	TGCAGTGCCTCCCCGGTCCGATACGAGCAGTACTTC